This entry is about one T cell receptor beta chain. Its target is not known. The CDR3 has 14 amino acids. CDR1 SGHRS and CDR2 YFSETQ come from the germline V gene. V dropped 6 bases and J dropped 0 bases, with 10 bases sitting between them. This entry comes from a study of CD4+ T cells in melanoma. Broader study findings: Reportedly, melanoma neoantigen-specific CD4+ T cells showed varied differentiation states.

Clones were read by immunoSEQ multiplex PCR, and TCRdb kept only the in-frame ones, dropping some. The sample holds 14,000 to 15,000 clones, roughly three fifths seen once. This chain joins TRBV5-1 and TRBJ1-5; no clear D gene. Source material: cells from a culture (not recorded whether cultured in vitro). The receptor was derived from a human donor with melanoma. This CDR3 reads CASIPVGSNQPQHF. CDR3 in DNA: TGCGCCAGCATCCCGGTCGGTAGCAATCAGCCCCAGCATTTT.